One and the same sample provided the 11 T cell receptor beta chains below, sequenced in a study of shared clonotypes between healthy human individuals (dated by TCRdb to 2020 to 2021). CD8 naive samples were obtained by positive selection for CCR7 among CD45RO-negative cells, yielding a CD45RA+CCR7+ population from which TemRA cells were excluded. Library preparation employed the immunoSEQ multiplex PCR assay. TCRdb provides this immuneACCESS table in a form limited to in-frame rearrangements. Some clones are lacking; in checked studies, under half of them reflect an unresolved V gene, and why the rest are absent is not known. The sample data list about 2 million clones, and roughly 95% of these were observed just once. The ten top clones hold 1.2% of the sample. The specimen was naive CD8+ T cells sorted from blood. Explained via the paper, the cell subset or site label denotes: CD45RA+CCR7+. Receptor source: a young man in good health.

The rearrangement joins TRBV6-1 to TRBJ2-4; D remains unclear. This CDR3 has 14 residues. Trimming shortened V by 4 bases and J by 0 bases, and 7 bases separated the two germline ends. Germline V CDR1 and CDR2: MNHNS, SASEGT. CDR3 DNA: TGTGCCAGCAGTGGTCTGGGAGCCAAAAACATTCAGTACTTC. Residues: CASSGLGAKNIQYF.

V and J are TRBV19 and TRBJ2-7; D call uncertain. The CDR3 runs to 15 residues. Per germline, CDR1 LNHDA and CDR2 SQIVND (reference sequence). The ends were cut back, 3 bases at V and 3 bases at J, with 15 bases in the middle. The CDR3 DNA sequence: TGTGCCAGTAGTATCGACATAGCCTGGGGCTACGAGCAGTACTTC. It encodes CASSIDIAWGYEQYF.

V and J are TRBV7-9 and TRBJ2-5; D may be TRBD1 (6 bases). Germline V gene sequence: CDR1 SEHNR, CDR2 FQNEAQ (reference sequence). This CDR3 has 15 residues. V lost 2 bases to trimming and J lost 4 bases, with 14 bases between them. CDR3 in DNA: TGTGCCAGCAGCTTATACGCACAGGGAGTAGAGACCCAGTACTTC. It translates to CASSLYAQGVETQYF.

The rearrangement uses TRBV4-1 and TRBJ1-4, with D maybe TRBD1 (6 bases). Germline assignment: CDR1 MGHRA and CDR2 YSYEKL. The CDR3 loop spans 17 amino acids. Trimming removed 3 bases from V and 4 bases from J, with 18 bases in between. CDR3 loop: CASSHESGTPGNEKLFF. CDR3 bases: TGCGCCAGCAGCCATGAGTCGGGGACACCGGGTAATGAAAAACTGTTTTTT.

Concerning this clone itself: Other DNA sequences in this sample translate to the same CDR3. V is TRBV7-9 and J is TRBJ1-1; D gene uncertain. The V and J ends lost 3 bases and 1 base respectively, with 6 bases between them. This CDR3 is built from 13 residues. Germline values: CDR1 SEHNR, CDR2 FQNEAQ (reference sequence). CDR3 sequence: CASSLTSNTEAFF. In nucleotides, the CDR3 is TGTGCCAGCAGCTTGACTTCGAACACTGAAGCTTTCTTT.

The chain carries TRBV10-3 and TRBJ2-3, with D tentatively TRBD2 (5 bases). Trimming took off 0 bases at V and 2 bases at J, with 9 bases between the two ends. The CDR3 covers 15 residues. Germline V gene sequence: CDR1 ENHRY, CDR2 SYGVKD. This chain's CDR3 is CAISESKGVTDTQYF. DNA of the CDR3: TGTGCCATCAGTGAGTCTAAGGGAGTCACAGATACGCAGTATTTT.

CDR3 nucleotides: TGTGCCAGCAGCTTATTGGGGGGCGACACTGAAGCTTTCTTT. It translates to CASSLLGGDTEAFF. This chain joins TRBV13 and TRBJ1-1; possible D gene TRBD1, 6 bases. In germline, CDR1 is PRHDT, CDR2 FYEKMQ (reference sequence). V lost 2 bases and J lost 3, with 10 bases in between. The CDR3 length is 14 residues.

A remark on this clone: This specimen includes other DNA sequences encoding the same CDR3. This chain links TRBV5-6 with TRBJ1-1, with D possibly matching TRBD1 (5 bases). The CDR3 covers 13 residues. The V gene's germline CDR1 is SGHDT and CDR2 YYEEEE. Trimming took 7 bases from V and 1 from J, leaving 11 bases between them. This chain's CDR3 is CASSPTGNTEAFF. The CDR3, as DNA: TGTGCCAGCTCTCCTACAGGGAACACTGAAGCTTTCTTT.

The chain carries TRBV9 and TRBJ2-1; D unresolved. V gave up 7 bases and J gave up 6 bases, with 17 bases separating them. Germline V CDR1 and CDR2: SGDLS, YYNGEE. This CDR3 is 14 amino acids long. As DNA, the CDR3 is TGTGCCAGCCGCAGTTCCATGTCAGGCAATGAGCAGTTCTTC. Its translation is CASRSSMSGNEQFF.

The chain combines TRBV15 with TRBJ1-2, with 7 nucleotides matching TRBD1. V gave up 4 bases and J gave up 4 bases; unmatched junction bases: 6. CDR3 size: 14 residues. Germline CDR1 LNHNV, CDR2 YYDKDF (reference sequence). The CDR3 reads CATSTTTGIYGYTF. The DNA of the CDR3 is TGTGCCACCAGCACTACGACAGGGATCTATGGCTACACCTTC.

The CDR3 spells CASSAGQGGAGGPGEQYF. In nucleotides, the CDR3 is TGTGCCAGCAGCGCGGGACAGGGTGGCGCGGGAGGGCCCGGGGAGCAGTACTTC. J is TRBJ2-7 and V is TRBV9; D may be TRBD1 or TRBD2 (9 bases each). The germline V and J ends were trimmed by 3 bases and 7 bases, with 29 bases remaining between them. The CDR3 consists of 18 residues. CDR1 SGDLS and CDR2 YYNGEE come from the germline V gene.